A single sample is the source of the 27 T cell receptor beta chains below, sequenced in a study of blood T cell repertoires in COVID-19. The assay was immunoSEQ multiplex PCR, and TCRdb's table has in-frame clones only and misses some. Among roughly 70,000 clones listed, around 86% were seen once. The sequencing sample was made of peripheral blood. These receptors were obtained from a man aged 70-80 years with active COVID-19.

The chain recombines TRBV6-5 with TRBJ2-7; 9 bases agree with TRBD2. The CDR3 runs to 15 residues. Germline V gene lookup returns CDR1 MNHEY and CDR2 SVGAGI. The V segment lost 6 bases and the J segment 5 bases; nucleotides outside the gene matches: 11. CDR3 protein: CASSQTSGSTHEQYF. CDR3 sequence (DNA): TGTGCCAGCAGCCAAACTAGCGGGTCCACCCACGAGCAGTACTTC.

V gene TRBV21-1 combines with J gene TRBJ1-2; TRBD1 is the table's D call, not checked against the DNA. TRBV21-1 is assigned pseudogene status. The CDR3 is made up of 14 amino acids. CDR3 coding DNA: TGTGCCAGCAACCTAGGGGGGACAGGGGTTGGCTACACCTTC. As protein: CASNLGGTGVGYTF.

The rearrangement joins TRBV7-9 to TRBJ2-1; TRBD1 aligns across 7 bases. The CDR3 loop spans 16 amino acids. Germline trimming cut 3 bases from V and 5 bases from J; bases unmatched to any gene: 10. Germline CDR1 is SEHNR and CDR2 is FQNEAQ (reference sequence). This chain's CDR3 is CASSFPTGFGNNEQFF. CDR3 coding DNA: TGTGCCAGCAGCTTCCCGACAGGGTTTGGAAACAATGAGCAGTTCTTC.

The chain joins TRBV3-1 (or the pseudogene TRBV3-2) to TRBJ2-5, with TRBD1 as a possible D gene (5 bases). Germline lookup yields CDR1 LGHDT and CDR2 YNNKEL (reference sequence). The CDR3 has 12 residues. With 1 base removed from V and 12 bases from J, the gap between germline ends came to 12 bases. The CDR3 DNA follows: TGTGCCAGCAGCCAAGGTGGGGCAGGCGAGTACTTC. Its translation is CASSQGGAGEYF.

For the CDR3, the DNA is TGTGCCAGCAGCTCCCGACTAGCGGAGACAGATACGCAGTATTTT. It is translated as CASSSRLAETDTQYF. V gene TRBV7-3 combines with J gene TRBJ2-3; 9 nucleotides line up with TRBD2. The V and J ends lost 4 bases and 3 bases, in that order; junction bases with no gene match: 5. Germline V lookup: CDR1 SGHTA, CDR2 FQGTGA. The CDR3 consists of 15 residues. Together with reference TRBV7-3 and TRBJ2-3, the CDR3 gives the full variable domain: GAGVSQTPSNKVTEKGKYVELRCDPISGHTALYWYRQSLGQGPEFLIYFQGTGAADDSGLPNDRFFAVRPEGSVSTLKIQRTERGDSAVYLCASSSRLAETDTQYFGPGTRLTVL.

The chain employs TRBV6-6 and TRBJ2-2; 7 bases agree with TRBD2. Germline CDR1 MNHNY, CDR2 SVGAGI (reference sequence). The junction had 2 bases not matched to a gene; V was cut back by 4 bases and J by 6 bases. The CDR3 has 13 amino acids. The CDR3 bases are TGTGCCAGCAGTTTCACTAGCGCCGGGGAGCTGTTTTTT. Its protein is CASSFTSAGELFF.

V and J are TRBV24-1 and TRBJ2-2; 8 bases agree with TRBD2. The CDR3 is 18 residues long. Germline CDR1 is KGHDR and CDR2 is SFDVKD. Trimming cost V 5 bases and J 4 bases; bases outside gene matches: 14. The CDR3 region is CATSGPGSGLVSTGELFF. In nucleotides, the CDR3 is TGTGCCACCAGTGGGCCAGGGTCGGGACTAGTGAGCACCGGGGAGCTGTTTTTT.

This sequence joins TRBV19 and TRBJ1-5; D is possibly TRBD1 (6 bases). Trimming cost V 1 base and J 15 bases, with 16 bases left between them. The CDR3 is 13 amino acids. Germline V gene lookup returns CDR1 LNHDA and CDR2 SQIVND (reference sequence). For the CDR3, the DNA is TGTGCCAGTAGTATAGGTGACAGGACCTTATCGCATTTT. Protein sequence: CASSIGDRTLSHF.

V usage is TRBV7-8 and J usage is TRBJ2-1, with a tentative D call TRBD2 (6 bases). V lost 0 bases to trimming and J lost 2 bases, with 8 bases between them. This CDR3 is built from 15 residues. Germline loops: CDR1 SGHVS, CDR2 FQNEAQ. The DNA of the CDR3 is TGTGCCAGCAGCTTAGCCCGCGGGGCCTACAATGAGCAGTTCTTC. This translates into CASSLARGAYNEQFF.

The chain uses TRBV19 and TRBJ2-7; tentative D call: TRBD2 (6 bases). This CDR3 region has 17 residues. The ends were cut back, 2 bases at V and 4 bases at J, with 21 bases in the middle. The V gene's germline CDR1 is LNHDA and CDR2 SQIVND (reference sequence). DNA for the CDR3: TGTGCCAGTAGTATACCCTCCCGGGGTAGCGGCAAATACGAGCAGTACTTC. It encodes CASSIPSRGSGKYEQYF.

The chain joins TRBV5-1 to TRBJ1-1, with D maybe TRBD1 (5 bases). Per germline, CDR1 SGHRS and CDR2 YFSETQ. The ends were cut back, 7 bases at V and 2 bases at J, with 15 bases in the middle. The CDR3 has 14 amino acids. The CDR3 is CASGVGQTNTEAFF. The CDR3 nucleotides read TGCGCCAGCGGGGTGGGGCAGACAAACACTGAAGCTTTCTTT.

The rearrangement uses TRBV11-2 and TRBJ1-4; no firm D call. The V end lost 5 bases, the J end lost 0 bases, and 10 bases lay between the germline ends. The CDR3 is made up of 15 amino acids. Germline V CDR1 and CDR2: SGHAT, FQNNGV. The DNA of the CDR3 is TGTGCCAGCAGCCCCCGGTCCGCAACTAATGAAAAACTGTTTTTT. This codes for CASSPRSATNEKLFF.

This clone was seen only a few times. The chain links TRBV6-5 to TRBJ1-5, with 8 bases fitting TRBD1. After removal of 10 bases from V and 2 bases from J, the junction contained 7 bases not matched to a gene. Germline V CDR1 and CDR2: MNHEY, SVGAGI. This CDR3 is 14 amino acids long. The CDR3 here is CATGGQGGNQPQHF. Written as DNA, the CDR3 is TGTGCCACCGGAGGACAGGGCGGCAATCAGCCCCAGCATTTT.

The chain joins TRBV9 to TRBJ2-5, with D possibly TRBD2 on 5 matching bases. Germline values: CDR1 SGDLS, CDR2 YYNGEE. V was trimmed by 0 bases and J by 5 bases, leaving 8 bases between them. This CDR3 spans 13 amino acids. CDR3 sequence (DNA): TGTGCCAGCAGCGTAGGGCCGGGGGAGACCCAGTACTTC. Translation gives CASSVGPGETQYF.

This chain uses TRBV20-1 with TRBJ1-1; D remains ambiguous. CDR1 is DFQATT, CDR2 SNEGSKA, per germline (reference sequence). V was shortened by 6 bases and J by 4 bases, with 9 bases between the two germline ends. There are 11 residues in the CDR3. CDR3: CSAARGTEAFF. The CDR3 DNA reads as TGCAGTGCCGCGCGGGGCACTGAAGCTTTCTTT.

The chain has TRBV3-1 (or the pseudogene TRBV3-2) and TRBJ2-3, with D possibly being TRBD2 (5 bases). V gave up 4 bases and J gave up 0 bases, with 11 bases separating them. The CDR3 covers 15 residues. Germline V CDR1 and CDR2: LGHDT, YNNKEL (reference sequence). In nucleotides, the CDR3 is TGTGCCAGCAGCCCAAGCGGCGCTAGCACAGATACGCAGTATTTT. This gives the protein CASSPSGASTDTQYF.

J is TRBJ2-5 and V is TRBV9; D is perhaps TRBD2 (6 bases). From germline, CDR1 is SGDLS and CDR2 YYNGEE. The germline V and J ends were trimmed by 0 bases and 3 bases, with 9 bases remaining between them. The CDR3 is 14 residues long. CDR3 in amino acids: CASSVGWGEETQYF. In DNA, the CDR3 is TGTGCCAGCAGCGTAGGGTGGGGGGAAGAGACCCAGTACTTC.

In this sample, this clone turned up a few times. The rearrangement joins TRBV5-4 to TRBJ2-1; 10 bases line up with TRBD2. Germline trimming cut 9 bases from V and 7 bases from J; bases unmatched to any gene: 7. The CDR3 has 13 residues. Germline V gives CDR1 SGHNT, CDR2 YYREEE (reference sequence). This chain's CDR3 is CATELAGRNEQFF. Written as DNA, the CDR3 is TGTGCCACCGAACTAGCGGGGAGGAATGAGCAGTTCTTC.

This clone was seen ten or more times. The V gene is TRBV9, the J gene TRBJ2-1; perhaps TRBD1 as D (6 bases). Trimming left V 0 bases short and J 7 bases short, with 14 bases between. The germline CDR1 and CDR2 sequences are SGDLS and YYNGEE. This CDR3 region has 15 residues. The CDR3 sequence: CASSVEGDQGNEQFF. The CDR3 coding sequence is TGTGCCAGCAGCGTAGAGGGGGACCAAGGTAATGAGCAGTTCTTC.

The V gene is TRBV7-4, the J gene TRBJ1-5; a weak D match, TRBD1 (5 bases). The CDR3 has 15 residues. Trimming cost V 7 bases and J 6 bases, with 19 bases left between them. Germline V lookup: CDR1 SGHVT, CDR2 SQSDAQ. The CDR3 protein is CASTPGAGIAQPQHF. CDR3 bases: TGTGCCAGCACCCCTGGGGCGGGAATAGCTCAGCCCCAGCATTTT.

The CDR3 region is CASSLTASGGEKLFF. CDR3 in DNA: TGTGCCAGCAGTTTGACAGCCTCCGGGGGTGAAAAACTGTTTTTT. The chain employs TRBV28 and TRBJ1-4; D may be TRBD1 (5 bases). Germline CDR1 is MDHEN and CDR2 is SYDVKM. The CDR3 spans 15 residues. Trimming removed 3 bases from V and 7 bases from J, with 15 bases in between.

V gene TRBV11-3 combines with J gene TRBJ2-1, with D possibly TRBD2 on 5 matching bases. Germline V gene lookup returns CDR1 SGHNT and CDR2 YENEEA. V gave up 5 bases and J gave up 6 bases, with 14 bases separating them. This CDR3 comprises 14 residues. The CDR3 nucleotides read TGTGCCAGCAGCCCGAGAGCGGTGGGCAATGAGCAGTTCTTC. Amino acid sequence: CASSPRAVGNEQFF. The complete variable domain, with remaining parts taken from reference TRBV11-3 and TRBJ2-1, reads EAGVVQSPRYKIIEKKQPVAFWCNPISGHNTLYWYLQNLGQGPELLIRYENEEAVDDSQLPKDRFSAERLKGVDSTLKIQPAELGDSAVYLCASSPRAVGNEQFFGPGTRLTVL.

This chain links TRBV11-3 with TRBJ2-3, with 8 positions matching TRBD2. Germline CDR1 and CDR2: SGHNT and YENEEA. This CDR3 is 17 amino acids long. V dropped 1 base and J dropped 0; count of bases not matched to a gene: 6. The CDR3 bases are TGTGCCAGCAGCTTAGGCCGGGGACTAGACAGCACAGATACGCAGTATTTT. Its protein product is CASSLGRGLDSTDTQYF.

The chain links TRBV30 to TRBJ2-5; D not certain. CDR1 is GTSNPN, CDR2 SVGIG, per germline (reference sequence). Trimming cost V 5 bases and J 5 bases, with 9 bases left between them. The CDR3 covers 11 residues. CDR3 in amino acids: CAWDSGETQYF. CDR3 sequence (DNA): TGTGCCTGGGACTCCGGGGAGACCCAGTACTTC.

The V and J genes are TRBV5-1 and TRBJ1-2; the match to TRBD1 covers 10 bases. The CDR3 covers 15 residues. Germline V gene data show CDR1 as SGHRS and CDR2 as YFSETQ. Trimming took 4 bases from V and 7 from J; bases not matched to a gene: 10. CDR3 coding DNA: TGCGCCAGCAGCAGTGGCGGGACAGGGGAACCTGGCTACACCTTC. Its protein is CASSSGGTGEPGYTF.

CDR3 in amino acids: CASSQLSGDTQYF. CDR3 DNA: TGCGCCAGCAGCCAACTGAGCGGGGATACGCAGTATTTT. V gene TRBV4-3 combines with J gene TRBJ2-3, with TRBD2 as a possible D gene (6 bases). Trimming stripped 2 bases from V and 6 bases from J, with 9 bases between. CDR1 is LGHNA and CDR2 is YSLEER in the germline V gene. The length of the CDR3 is 13 residues.

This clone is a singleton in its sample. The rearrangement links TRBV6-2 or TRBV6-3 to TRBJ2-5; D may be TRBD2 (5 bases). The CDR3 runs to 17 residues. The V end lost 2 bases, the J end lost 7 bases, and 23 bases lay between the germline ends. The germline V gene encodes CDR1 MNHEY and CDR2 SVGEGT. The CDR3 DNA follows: TGTGCCAGCAGTTACGGACCCCTAGGACGGGATGGCGGGACCCAGTACTTC. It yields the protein CASSYGPLGRDGGTQYF.